This T cell receptor (beta chain) was sequenced for a study of shared clonotypes between healthy human individuals (dated by TCRdb to 2018 to 2021). Background for the entire study: The cohort included a few men and two women between 18 and 49 years of age. For each donor, CD4 naive and CD4 memory were each given three plates, CD8 naive was given two plates, and CD8 memory was given one plate. Blood TCR repertoires of roughly five healthy adults were deeply sequenced to estimate repertoire size and the extent of clonotype sharing between individuals. To increase sequencing depth and limit assay-specific biases, TCR repertoire library preparation and sequencing were carried out by different laboratories using diverse techniques. Each donor's leukapheresis produced roughly between roughly 0.94 and 9.5 billion PBMCs. Findings and caveats that apply to the study as a whole: Around 5% of naive CD4, 3.5% of naive CD8, roughly 2.5% of memory CD4, and roughly 0.4% of memory CD8 clonotypes were shared across several donors. Sampling was limited to blood, and TCR repertoires in tissue likely differ from TCR repertoires in blood. Incomplete sequencing was indicated by rarefaction of sorted-subset datasets, despite the large sequencing depth. Higher generation probabilities were observed for clonotypes shared by all four sorted-subset donors than for non-shared clonotypes. Naive subsets generally had larger estimated clonotype richness than memory subsets. Because the study included only a small number of donors, the genetic and exposure-history diversity represented was limited. Based on pairwise subsampling, the degree of clonotype sharing among donors was expected to be affected by sequencing depth.

On this clone: Its antigen is still unknown. Per-nucleotide qualities are absent, and no much larger clonotype sits a single base away.

CD8 naive samples consisted of CD45RO-negative cells that were positively selected for CCR7, yielding a CD45RA+CCR7+ population without TemRA cells. The donors were healthy, HIV-negative adults who had no recently reported acute infections or vaccinations. Every donor was a Caucasian adult living in Nashville, Tennessee, USA. Blood was obtained by leukapheresis, after which PBMCs were separated by Ficoll-Histopaque density gradient centrifugation and cryopreserved in liquid nitrogen vapor phase. Analytical flow cytometry was used to check the purity and quantity of each magnetically sorted T cell population. From each sorted fraction, genomic DNA was isolated and quantified by UV absorbance on a Nanodrop 2000c. Using the deep immunoSEQ assay, multiplex PCR amplified TCR CDR3 regions from genomic DNA. For each cell subset, the extracted genomic DNA was distributed evenly across all wells of several immunoSEQ 96-well plates, and each plate served as one replicate. For sorted subsets, each replicate PCR was loaded with around 200 ng genomic DNA, equivalent to some 27,000 T cell genomes. The purified libraries were quantified using a Qubit 3.0 fluorometer, sized with a Bioanalyzer 2100, and then quantified again using the KAPA Library Quantification kit. Each immunoSEQ 96-well plate was sequenced on its own single-read 150-cycle Illumina NextSeq 550 flow cell. As for the authors' bioinformatics: The immunoSEQ output contained only junctional sequences without quality scores, so filtering could not match that applied to full-length reads. Sequences were annotated with PyIR, a Python wrapper for IgBLAST v1.9, and V/J genes and CDR3 were assigned using IMGT germline references. Reads were filtered out if the reads had weak V/J assignments (E-value above 1e-6), no CDR3, stop codons, out-of-frame junctions, or ambiguous translated residues. V3J clonotypes were defined by identical inferred V gene, J gene, and CDR3 amino acid sequence. Percentage overlap between repertoires was computed as shared unique clonotypes divided by the size of the smaller repertoire. Richness of each repertoire was evaluated using RTK rarefaction, the Chao1 estimator, and Recon v2.1 estimates of unobserved clonotypes. Generation probabilities were computed with OLGA for all TCRbeta clonotypes obtained by the gDNA method from several donors. Not all clones reach the TCRdb copy of this immuneACCESS table, which keeps in-frame sequences only. Checked studies attribute under half of the gap to unresolved V genes and leave the rest unexplained. V and J calls plus clone size are reproduced from that table; the DNA served to infer D and trimming. This sample comprises about 2.2 million clones, 85% to 95% of them detected only once. The ten largest clones add up to roughly 1.7% of the sample.

V ends up 6 bases short and J 1 base short, with an unmatched junction base count of 9. CDR1 and CDR2 were assigned from the germline V gene (reference sequence) as MNHEY and SMNVEV. Spanning cysteine to phenylalanine, the CDR3 consists of 16 amino acids. Of the read, only the CDR3 DNA is kept; its 48 bases are in frame from base 1. This sequence originates from a man in his late teens or twenties in good health. Some clones in this sample may be carry-over from other donors' samples. The V gene is TRBV27 and the J gene is TRBJ1-1; TRBD1 lines up with 9 middle nucleotides. Input material: naive CD8+ T cells from PBMCs. What this sample's cell subset or site label stands for: CD45RA+CCR7+. The DNA reads TGTGCCAGCAGCCTCGGACAGGGGTATGGGAACACTGAAGCTTTCTTT. Protein translation: CASSLGQGYGNTEAFF.